This TCR beta chain was sequenced in a study of blood T cell repertoires in COVID-19. Study information: T cells, B-cell-depleted T cells, or PBMCs supplied cDNA or gDNA.

The study drew participants aged roughly 18 to 89 years from 20 to 30 US areas. Before being deemed recovered, Cohort 3 donors had two negative PCRs, clearance, or symptom resolution. In the source study's methods: Reference gene primers were amplified, and this amplification served to estimate nucleated cell counts. Data came from immunoSEQ multiplex PCR; TCRdb stores just in-frame clones and leaves some out. V and J calls and clone size are those listed in that table; D and trimming were worked out from the DNA. This table holds some 270,000 clones, 89% found once. Germline CDR1 is SEHNR and CDR2 is FQNEAQ (reference sequence). V lost 1 base and J lost 9, with 7 bases in between. The CDR3 extends over 12 amino acids.

This sequence joins TRBV7-9 and TRBJ1-5; D gene ambiguous. The receptor was derived from a woman between 55 and 75 years old who had recovered from COVID-19. Sample: PBMCs or T cells enriched from blood (not recorded which). The CDR3 loop reads CASSLVEGPQHF. CDR3 sequence (DNA): TGTGCCAGCAGCTTAGTGGAGGGGCCCCAGCATTTT.